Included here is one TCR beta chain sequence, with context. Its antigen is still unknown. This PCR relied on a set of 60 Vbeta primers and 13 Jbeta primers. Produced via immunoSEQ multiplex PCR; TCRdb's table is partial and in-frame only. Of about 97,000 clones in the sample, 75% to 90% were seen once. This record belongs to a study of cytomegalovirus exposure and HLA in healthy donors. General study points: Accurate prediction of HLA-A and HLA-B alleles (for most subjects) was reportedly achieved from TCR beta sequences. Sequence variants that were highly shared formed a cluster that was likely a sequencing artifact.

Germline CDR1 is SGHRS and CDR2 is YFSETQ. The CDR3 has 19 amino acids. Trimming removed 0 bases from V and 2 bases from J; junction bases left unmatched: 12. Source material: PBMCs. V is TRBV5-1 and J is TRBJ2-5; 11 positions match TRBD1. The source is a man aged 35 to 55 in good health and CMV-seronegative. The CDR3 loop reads CASSLASGSRDRGQETQYF. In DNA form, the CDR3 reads TGCGCCAGCAGCTTGGCCTCGGGCTCTCGGGACAGGGGGCAAGAGACCCAGTACTTC.